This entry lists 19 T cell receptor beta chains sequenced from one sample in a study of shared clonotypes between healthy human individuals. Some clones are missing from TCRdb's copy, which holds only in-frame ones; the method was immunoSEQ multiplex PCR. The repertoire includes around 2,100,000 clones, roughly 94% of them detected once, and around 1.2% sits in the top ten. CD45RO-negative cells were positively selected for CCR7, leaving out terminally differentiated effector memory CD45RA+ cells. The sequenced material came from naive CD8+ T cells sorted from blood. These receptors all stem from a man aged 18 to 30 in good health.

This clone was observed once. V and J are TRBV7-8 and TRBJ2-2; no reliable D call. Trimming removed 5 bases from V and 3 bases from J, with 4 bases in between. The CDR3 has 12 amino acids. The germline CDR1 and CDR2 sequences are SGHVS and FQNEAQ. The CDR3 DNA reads TGTGCCAGCAGCCCTTACACCGGGGAGCTGTTTTTT. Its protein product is CASSPYTGELFF. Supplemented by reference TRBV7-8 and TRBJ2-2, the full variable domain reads GAGVSQSPRYKVAKRGQDVALRCDPISGHVSLFWYQQALGQGPEFLTYFQNEAQLDKSGLPSDRFFAERPEGSVSTLKIQRTQQEDSAVYLCASSPYTGELFFGEGSRLTVL.

CDR3 sequence: CATSGFEWVSQPQHF. In DNA form, the CDR3 reads TGTGCCACCAGCGGGTTTGAGTGGGTGAGTCAGCCCCAGCATTTT. The chain couples TRBV15 to TRBJ1-5, with D unclear. Trimming took 5 bases from V and 6 from J, leaving 17 bases between them. This CDR3 has 15 amino acids. CDR1 and CDR2 from the germline V gene are LNHNV and YYDKDF (reference sequence).

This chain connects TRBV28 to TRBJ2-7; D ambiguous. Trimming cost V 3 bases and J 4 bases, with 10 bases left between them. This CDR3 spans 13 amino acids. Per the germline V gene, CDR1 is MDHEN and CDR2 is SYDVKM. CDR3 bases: TGTGCCAGCAGTTTCGCCGAAATGTACGAGCAGTACTTC. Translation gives CASSFAEMYEQYF.

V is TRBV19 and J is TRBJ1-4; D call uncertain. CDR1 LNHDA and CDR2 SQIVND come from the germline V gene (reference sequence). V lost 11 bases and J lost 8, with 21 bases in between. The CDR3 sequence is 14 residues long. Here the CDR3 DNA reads TGTGCCCCTAACCTTCGGACTCGGACCGAAAAACTGTTTTTT. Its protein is CAPNLRTRTEKLFF.

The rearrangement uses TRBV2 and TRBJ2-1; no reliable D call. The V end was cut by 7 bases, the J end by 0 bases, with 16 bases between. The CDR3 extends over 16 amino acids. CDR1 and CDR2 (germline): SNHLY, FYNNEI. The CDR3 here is CASILSQERSYNEQFF. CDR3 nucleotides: TGTGCCAGCATCTTAAGCCAGGAACGCTCCTACAATGAGCAGTTCTTC.

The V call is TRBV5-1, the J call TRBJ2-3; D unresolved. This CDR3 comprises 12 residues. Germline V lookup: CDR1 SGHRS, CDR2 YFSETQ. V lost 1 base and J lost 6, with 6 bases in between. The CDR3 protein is CASSLNWDTQYF. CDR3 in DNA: TGCGCCAGCAGCTTGAATTGGGATACGCAGTATTTT.

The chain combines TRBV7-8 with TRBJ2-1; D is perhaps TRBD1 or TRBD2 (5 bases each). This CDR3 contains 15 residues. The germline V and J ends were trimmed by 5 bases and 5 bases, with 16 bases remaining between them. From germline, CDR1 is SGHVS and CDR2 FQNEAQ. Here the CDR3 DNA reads TGTGCCAGCAGCGCGCCCGGGACCCCCAACAATGAGCAGTTCTTC. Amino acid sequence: CASSAPGTPNNEQFF.

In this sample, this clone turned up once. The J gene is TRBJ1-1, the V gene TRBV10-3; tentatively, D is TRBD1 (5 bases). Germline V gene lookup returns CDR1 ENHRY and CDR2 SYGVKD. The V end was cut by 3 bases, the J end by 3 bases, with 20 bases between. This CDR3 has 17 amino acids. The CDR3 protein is CAISDPPTGTRDTEAFF. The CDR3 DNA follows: TGTGCCATCAGTGACCCCCCCACAGGTACAAGAGACACTGAAGCTTTCTTT.

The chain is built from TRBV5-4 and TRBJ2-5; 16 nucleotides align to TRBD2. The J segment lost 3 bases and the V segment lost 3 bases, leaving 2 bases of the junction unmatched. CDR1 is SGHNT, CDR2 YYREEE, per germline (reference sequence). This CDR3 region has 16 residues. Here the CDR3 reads CASSSGLAGGEETQYF. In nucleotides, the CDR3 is TGTGCCAGCAGCTCGGGACTAGCGGGGGGGGAAGAGACCCAGTACTTC.

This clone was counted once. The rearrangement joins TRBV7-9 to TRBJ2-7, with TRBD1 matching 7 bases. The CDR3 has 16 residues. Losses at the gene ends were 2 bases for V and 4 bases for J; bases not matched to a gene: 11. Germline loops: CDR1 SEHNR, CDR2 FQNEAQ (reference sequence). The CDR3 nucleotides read TGTGCCAGCAGCTTAAGTCGTGGACAGGCTCCGTACGAGCAGTACTTC. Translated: CASSLSRGQAPYEQYF.

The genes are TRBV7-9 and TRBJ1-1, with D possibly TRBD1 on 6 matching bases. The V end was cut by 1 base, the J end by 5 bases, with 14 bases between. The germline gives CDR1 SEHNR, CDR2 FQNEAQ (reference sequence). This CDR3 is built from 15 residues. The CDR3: CASSLEVGGTTEAFF. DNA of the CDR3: TGTGCCAGCAGCTTAGAGGTAGGGGGGACAACTGAAGCTTTCTTT.

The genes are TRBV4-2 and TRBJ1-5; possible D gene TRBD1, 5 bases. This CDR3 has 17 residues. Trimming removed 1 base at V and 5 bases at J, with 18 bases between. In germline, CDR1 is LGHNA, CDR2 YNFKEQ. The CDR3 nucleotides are TGTGCCAGCAGCCAAGCCCCCGGGACCGCCATGTATCAGCCCCAGCATTTT. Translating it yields CASSQAPGTAMYQPQHF.

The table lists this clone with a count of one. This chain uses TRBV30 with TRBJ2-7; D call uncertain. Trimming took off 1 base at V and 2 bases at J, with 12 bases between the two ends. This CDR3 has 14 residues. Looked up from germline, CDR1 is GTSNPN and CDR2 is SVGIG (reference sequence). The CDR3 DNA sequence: TGTGCCTGGAGTGGCTCCCCGAACCCCTACGAGCAGTACTTC. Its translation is CAWSGSPNPYEQYF.

The CDR3 nucleotides read TGTGCCAGCAGGGACACAGGGAGTCTACTAGGGAAACTGTTTTTT. This codes for CASRDTGSLLGKLFF. V and J are TRBV27 and TRBJ1-4; possibly TRBD1 for D (6 bases). V shed 6 bases and J shed 11 bases, with 22 bases lying between them. There are 15 residues in the CDR3. Germline assignment: CDR1 MNHEY and CDR2 SMNVEV (reference sequence).

In DNA form, the CDR3 reads TGTGCCAGCAGTTTATGGACTAACAACAATGAGCAGTTCTTC. It is translated as CASSLWTNNNEQFF. The chain recombines TRBV27 with TRBJ2-1; possible D gene TRBD2, 6 bases. Trimming took off 1 base at V and 5 bases at J, with 9 bases between the two ends. CDR3 length: 14 residues. CDR1 is MNHEY, CDR2 SMNVEV, per germline (reference sequence).

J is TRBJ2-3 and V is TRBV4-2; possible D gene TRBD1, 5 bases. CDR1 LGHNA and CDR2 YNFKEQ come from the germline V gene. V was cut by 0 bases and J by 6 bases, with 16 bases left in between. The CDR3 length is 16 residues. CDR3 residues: CASSQDRPPSGDTQYF. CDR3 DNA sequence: TGTGCCAGCAGCCAAGATCGGCCACCCTCAGGGGATACGCAGTATTTT.

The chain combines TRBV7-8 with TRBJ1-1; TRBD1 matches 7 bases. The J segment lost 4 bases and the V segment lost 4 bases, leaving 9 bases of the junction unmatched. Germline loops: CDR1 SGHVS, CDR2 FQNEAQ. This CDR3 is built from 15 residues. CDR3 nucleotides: TGTGCCAGCAGCTACTCGACAGGGAGGACCACTGAAGCTTTCTTT. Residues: CASSYSTGRTTEAFF. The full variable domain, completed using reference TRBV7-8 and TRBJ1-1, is GAGVSQSPRYKVAKRGQDVALRCDPISGHVSLFWYQQALGQGPEFLTYFQNEAQLDKSGLPSDRFFAERPEGSVSTLKIQRTQQEDSAVYLCASSYSTGRTTEAFFGQGTRLTVV.

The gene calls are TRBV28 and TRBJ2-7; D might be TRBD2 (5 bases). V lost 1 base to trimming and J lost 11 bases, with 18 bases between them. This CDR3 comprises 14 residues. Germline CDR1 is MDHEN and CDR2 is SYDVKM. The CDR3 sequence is CASSLSGNQISEYF. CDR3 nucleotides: TGTGCCAGCAGTTTATCCGGGAACCAGATTAGTGAGTACTTC.

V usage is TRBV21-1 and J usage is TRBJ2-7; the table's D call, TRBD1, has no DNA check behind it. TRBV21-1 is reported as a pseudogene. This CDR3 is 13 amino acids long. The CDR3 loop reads CASSGTGDDVQYF. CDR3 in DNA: TGTGCCAGCAGCGGGACAGGGGACGACGTACAGTACTTC.